Listed below are T cell receptor beta chains from one sample, sequenced in a study of T cell responses to AZD1222 COVID-19 vaccine. Sequencing was performed with immunoSEQ multiplex PCR; in TCRdb, only in-frame clones are kept and a portion is missing. The table lists about 150,000 clones, roughly 86% of them singletons. The material sequenced was peripheral blood, taken 28 days after the second AZD1222 dose. The receptors originated from an adult who received the AZD1222 COVID-19 vaccine. The conserved cysteine and the conserved F or W are not part of the CDR3 here. Fields, in order: J gene, D gene, V gene, CDR3 protein. The D gene is left open where the match is weak.

J gene: TRBJ2-1; D gene: NA; V gene: TRBV30; CDR3 protein: AWSVSAVGNEQF
J gene: TRBJ2-7; D gene: NA; V gene: TRBV6-2/TRBV6-3; CDR3 protein: ASSYFSGGTYEQY
J gene: TRBJ2-3; D gene: NA; V gene: TRBV7-9; CDR3 protein: ASTPGFGGRSTDTQY
J gene: TRBJ1-2; D gene: NA; V gene: TRBV12-3/TRBV12-4; CDR3 protein: ASSLQLGYGYT
J gene: TRBJ2-5; D gene: NA; V gene: TRBV10-3; CDR3 protein: AISGGGQETQY
J gene: TRBJ1-6; D gene: TRBD1; V gene: TRBV30; CDR3 protein: AWGGQPPNSPLH
J gene: TRBJ2-2; D gene: NA; V gene: TRBV5-8; CDR3 protein: ASSLGGGELF
J gene: TRBJ2-3; D gene: TRBD2; V gene: TRBV10-3; CDR3 protein: ATVAGGNSDTQY
J gene: TRBJ1-4; D gene: NA; V gene: TRBV7-6; CDR3 protein: ASSPERDGNNEKLF
J gene: TRBJ1-4; D gene: TRBD1; V gene: TRBV3-1/TRBV3-2; CDR3 protein: ASSRRDSEKLF
J gene: TRBJ1-5; D gene: NA; V gene: TRBV6-5; CDR3 protein: ASSYAGNQPQH
J gene: TRBJ2-7; D gene: NA; V gene: TRBV7-9; CDR3 protein: ASSLRLGRDYEQY
J gene: TRBJ1-2; D gene: NA; V gene: TRBV10-3; CDR3 protein: AISGSGPGRTQNGYT
J gene: TRBJ1-5; D gene: TRBD1; V gene: TRBV10-1; CDR3 protein: ASRARDSYSNQPQH
J gene: TRBJ2-2; D gene: TRBD2; V gene: TRBV7-8; CDR3 protein: ASSLSLGGRGYNTGELF
J gene: TRBJ2-3; D gene: NA; V gene: TRBV5-1; CDR3 protein: ASSFRQPSTDTQY
J gene: TRBJ2-5; D gene: TRBD1; V gene: TRBV5-1; CDR3 protein: ASSFIGGEETQY
J gene: TRBJ2-5; D gene: NA; V gene: TRBV6-6; CDR3 protein: ASRGEETQY
J gene: TRBJ1-4; D gene: NA; V gene: TRBV30; CDR3 protein: AWSKVLTDEKLF
J gene: TRBJ1-1; D gene: TRBD1; V gene: TRBV25-1; CDR3 protein: ASIPGGGTEAF
J gene: TRBJ2-1; D gene: NA; V gene: TRBV11-2; CDR3 protein: ASRSLRGMVNEQF
J gene: TRBJ2-2; D gene: TRBD1; V gene: TRBV18; CDR3 protein: ASSQRATGDSGELF
J gene: TRBJ1-2; D gene: NA; V gene: TRBV24-1; CDR3 protein: ATSDSPFPYGYT
J gene: TRBJ2-4; D gene: TRBD1; V gene: TRBV27; CDR3 protein: ASSLFAGDRDDIQY
J gene: TRBJ1-4; D gene: TRBD1; V gene: TRBV19; CDR3 protein: ASSRGGGGEKLF
J gene: TRBJ2-7; D gene: NA; V gene: TRBV19; CDR3 protein: ASSTPGSSEQY
J gene: TRBJ2-7; D gene: NA; V gene: TRBV6-5; CDR3 protein: ASTRDPAYEQY
J gene: TRBJ1-1; D gene: TRBD1; V gene: TRBV5-1; CDR3 protein: ASSLGTGENTEAF
J gene: TRBJ1-2; D gene: TRBD1; V gene: TRBV2; CDR3 protein: ASSEAGQHLYT
J gene: TRBJ1-3; D gene: TRBD1; V gene: TRBV27; CDR3 protein: ASSKDRDGGNTIY
J gene: TRBJ1-2; D gene: NA; V gene: TRBV3-1/TRBV3-2; CDR3 protein: ASSPDLTVSYGYT
J gene: TRBJ1-4; D gene: NA; V gene: TRBV28; CDR3 protein: ASLRRDEKLF
J gene: TRBJ2-1; D gene: TRBD1; V gene: TRBV19; CDR3 protein: ASSMGTGGDEQF
J gene: TRBJ1-6; D gene: TRBD1; V gene: TRBV3-1/TRBV3-2; CDR3 protein: ASSQTDRDSPLH
J gene: TRBJ2-7; D gene: NA; V gene: TRBV11-2; CDR3 protein: ASSLAEQY
J gene: TRBJ2-3; D gene: NA; V gene: TRBV24-1; CDR3 protein: ATSDPEGGDTQY
J gene: TRBJ2-7; D gene: NA; V gene: TRBV3-1/TRBV3-2; CDR3 protein: ASSRGFHSYEQY
J gene: TRBJ1-3; D gene: NA; V gene: TRBV6-1; CDR3 protein: ASSEWAGNTIY
J gene: TRBJ1-3; D gene: TRBD1; V gene: TRBV3-1/TRBV3-2; CDR3 protein: ASSQEGVGQGGPGTAGNTIY
J gene: TRBJ2-1; D gene: TRBD2; V gene: TRBV2; CDR3 protein: ASRLAGNEQF
J gene: TRBJ2-5; D gene: TRBD2; V gene: TRBV10-1; CDR3 protein: ASSATSGGTQETQY
J gene: TRBJ1-1; D gene: NA; V gene: TRBV6-5; CDR3 protein: ASMLTENTEAF
J gene: TRBJ1-1; D gene: NA; V gene: TRBV19; CDR3 protein: ASSRGGLNTEAF
J gene: TRBJ2-2; D gene: NA; V gene: TRBV6-5; CDR3 protein: ASSYSPGMPGELF
J gene: TRBJ1-5; D gene: NA; V gene: TRBV30; CDR3 protein: AWSVAGLSNQPQH
J gene: TRBJ2-3; D gene: TRBD2; V gene: TRBV30; CDR3 protein: AWSWREGTDTQY
J gene: TRBJ1-2; D gene: TRBD1; V gene: TRBV3-1/TRBV3-2; CDR3 protein: ASSRDRGFLNYGYT
J gene: TRBJ2-3; D gene: TRBD2; V gene: TRBV7-8; CDR3 protein: ASSPLKAQAGADTQY
J gene: TRBJ2-5; D gene: NA; V gene: TRBV10-3; CDR3 protein: AISEFPGNQETQY
J gene: TRBJ1-4; D gene: TRBD1; V gene: TRBV30; CDR3 protein: AWARTGGAGQKLF
J gene: TRBJ2-7; D gene: TRBD2; V gene: TRBV24-1; CDR3 protein: ATSDLQTGQIREGLYEQY
J gene: TRBJ1-5; D gene: NA; V gene: TRBV7-2; CDR3 protein: ASSLMGDQPQH
J gene: TRBJ1-1; D gene: NA; V gene: TRBV19; CDR3 protein: ASSIGVGGGMNTEAF